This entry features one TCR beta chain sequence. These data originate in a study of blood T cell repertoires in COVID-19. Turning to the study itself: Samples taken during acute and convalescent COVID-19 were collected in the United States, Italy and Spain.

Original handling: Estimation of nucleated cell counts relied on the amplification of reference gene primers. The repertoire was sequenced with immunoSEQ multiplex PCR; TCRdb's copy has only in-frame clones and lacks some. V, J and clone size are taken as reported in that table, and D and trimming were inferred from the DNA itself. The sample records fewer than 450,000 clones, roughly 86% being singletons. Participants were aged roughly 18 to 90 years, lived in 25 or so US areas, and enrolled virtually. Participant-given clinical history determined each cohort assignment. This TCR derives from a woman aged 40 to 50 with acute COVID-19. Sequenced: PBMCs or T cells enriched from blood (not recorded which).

The CDR3 DNA reads TGCAGCGTTGAAGTGCAGGGGGGTACTGAAGCTTTCTTT. This encodes CSVEVQGGTEAFF. The chain has TRBV29-1 and TRBJ1-1, with 7 bases identical to TRBD1. The V gene's germline CDR1 is SQVTM and CDR2 ANQGSEA. The CDR3 is 13 residues long. V lost 1 base, J lost 5 bases, and 4 bases stayed unmatched.